The 3 T cell receptor beta chains listed next were all sequenced from one sample in a study of T-cell memory formation after mild COVID-19. MiXCR, run by TCRdb on the 5' RACE reads, gives a single entry per CDR3 protein. This sample carries a few hundred thousand distinct CDR3 sequences, less than 25% of them seen once, and the ten largest clones take roughly 9.1%. Source material: PBMCs or a T cell subset sorted from them (not recorded which). These TCRs come from an adult woman who had mild COVID-19 (a few samples of this study predate the infection). Cell type and time point are not known.

This clonotype has just one count. The rearrangement joins TRBV30 to TRBJ2-1, with D uncertain. With 4 bases removed from V and 8 bases from J, the gap between germline ends came to 21 bases. CDR3 length: 15 residues. Germline-derived CDR1 and CDR2 are GTSNPN and SVGIG (reference sequence). As DNA, the CDR3 is TGTGCCTGGAAATTGGCCTGGTCAAGCCTCCATGAGCAGTTCTTC. Amino acid sequence: CAWKLAWSSLHEQFF.

This clonotype appeared many times. This rearrangement joins TRBV7-3 to TRBJ2-3; 11 nucleotides line up with TRBD2. The CDR3 is 18 residues long. With 2 bases clipped from V and 4 bases from J, the junction kept 11 bases outside the gene matches. Germline V gives CDR1 SGHTA, CDR2 FQGTGA. The CDR3, as DNA: TGTGCCAGCAGCTTATGGGCTCCTAGCGGGGGGACACCAGATACGCAGTATTTT. Translation: CASSLWAPSGGTPDTQYF.

Only a few counts were recorded for this clonotype. The rearrangement links TRBV6-2 or TRBV6-3 to TRBJ2-7; D may be TRBD1 or TRBD2 (6 bases each). CDR1 is MNHEY, CDR2 SVGEGT, per germline. The CDR3 has 15 residues. V gave up 11 bases and J gave up 1 base, with 21 bases separating them. CDR3: CASSGWQGRSYEQYF. CDR3 bases: TGTGCCTCCAGCGGATGGCAGGGGAGGTCCTACGAGCAGTACTTC.